The 3 T cell receptor beta chains below all came from one sample that was sequenced in a study of OX40 agonist ivuxolimab in advanced cancers. Using immunoSEQ multiplex PCR, the repertoire was profiled, and TCRdb retains in-frame clones only, with some absent. The data contain tens of thousands of clones, about 87% of them singletons. Source: CD4+ or CD8+ T cells sorted from blood, taken in a trial of the OX40 agonist ivuxolimab. These receptors were taken from an adult with an advanced solid tumor such as melanoma, head and neck, liver or kidney cancer.

The CDR3 DNA follows: TGCGCCAGCAGCGGAGGCCAGGGAGGCCAAGAGACCCAGTACTTC. As protein: CASSGGQGGQETQYF. The chain combines TRBV5-1 with TRBJ2-5; D perhaps matches TRBD2 (6 bases). The CDR3 has 15 amino acids. CDR1 and CDR2 (germline): SGHRS, YFSETQ. Trimming shortened V by 4 bases and J by 1 base, and 14 bases separated the two germline ends.

In this sample, this clone turned up once. The chain combines TRBV10-3 with TRBJ2-3; 9 bases are shared with TRBD2. The germline V gene encodes CDR1 ENHRY and CDR2 SYGVKD. Germline trimming cut 3 bases from V and 2 bases from J; bases unmatched to any gene: 3. The CDR3 extends over 15 amino acids. The CDR3 is CAISEKRGDTDTQYF. In DNA, the CDR3 is TGTGCCATCAGTGAAAAGCGGGGGGACACAGATACGCAGTATTTT.

V is TRBV7-9 and J is TRBJ1-5; D remains ambiguous. The ends were cut back, 7 bases at V and 4 bases at J, with 20 bases in the middle. CDR1 is SEHNR and CDR2 is FQNEAQ in the germline V gene (reference sequence). The CDR3 totals 16 residues. The CDR3 protein is CASTHSRLRRNQPQHF. In DNA form, the CDR3 reads TGTGCCAGCACACATTCTCGCCTCAGAAGAAATCAGCCCCAGCATTTT.